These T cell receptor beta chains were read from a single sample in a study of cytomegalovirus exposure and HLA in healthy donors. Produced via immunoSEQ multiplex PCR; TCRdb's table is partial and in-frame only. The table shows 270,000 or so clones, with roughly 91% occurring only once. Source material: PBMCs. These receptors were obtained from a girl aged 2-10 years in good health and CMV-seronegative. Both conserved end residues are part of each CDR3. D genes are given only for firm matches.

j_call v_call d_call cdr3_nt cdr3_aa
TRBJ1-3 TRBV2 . TGTGCCAGCAGGGAGGGAAACACCATATATTTT CASREGNTIYF
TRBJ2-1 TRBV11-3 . TGTGCCAGCAGCTTAGCTGGAGTTTCCTACAATGAGCAGTTCTTC CASSLAGVSYNEQFF
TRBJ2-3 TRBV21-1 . TGTGCCAGCAGCAAAGGGTTCACTAGCGGGACCGCGGGCGCAGCCACAGATACGCAGTATTTT CASSKGFTSGTAGAATDTQYF
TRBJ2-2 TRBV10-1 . TGCGCCAGCAGTGAGTCCAGTACCGGGGAGCTGTTTTTT CASSESSTGELFF
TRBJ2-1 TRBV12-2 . TGTGCAAGTCGCTTAGCGGGAATAGCGGGAGAGGGCTATGAGCAGTTCTTC CASRLAGIAGEGYEQFF
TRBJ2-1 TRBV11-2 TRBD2 TGTGCCAGCAGCCCTAACGCGGGGGGGAATGAGCAGTTCTTC CASSPNAGGNEQFF
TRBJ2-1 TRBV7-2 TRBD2 TGTGCCAGCAGCTTTACCCCGGGACTAGCGGAGGAGGGTGAGCAGTTCTTC CASSFTPGLAEEGEQFF
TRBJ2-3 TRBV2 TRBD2 TGTGCCAGCAGTGTGGGTCTAGCGGGAGGGACAGATACGCAGTATTTT CASSVGLAGGTDTQYF
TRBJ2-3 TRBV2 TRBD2 TGTGCCAGCGGGGGGGGAGATACGCAGTATTTT CASGGGDTQYF
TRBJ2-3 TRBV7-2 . TGTGCCAGCAGCACCGGGGGAATGAGCACAGATACGCAGTATTTT CASSTGGMSTDTQYF